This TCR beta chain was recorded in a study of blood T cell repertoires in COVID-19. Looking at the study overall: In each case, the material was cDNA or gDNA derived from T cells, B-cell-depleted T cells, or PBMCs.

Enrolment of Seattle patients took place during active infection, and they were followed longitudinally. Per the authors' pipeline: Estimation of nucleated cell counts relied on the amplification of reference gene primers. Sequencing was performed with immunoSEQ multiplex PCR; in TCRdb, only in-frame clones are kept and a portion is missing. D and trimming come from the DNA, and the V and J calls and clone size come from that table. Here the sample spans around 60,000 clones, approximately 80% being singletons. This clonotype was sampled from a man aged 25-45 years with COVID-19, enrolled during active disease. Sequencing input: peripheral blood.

This CDR3 is CASRPQRDSVYGYTF. CDR3 in DNA: TGTGCCAGCAGGCCTCAACGGGACTCCGTTTATGGCTACACCTTC. The rearrangement joins TRBV6-5 to TRBJ1-2, with a weak D call TRBD1 (5 bases). The germline V gene has CDR1 MNHEY and CDR2 SVGAGI. The germline V and J ends were trimmed by 6 bases and 5 bases, with 19 bases remaining between them. The CDR3 runs 15 residues.